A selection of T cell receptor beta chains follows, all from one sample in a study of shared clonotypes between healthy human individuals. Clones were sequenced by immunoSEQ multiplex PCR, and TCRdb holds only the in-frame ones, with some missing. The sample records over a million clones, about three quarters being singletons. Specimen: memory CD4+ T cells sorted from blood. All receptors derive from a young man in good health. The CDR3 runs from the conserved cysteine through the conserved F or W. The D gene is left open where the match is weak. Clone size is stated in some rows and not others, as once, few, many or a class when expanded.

cdr3_nt: TGCGCCAGCAGCACAAGCGACAGGGTGTGGTTCTTC; cdr3_aa: CASSTSDRVWFF; v_call: TRBV5-1; j_call: TRBJ2-1; d_call: TRBD1; clone_size: -
cdr3_nt: TGTGCCAGCAGTCGAACAAGCAAGACTAATGAAAAACTGTTTTTT; cdr3_aa: CASSRTSKTNEKLFF; v_call: TRBV6-5; j_call: TRBJ1-4; d_call: -; clone_size: -
cdr3_nt: TGCGCCAGCAGTGAGGGGGCCCTCTCTGGAAACACCATATATTTT; cdr3_aa: CASSEGALSGNTIYF; v_call: TRBV5-1; j_call: TRBJ1-3; d_call: TRBD1; clone_size: -
cdr3_nt: TGTGCCAGCAGCCAAGTTGGGACAGGGGCTTTCTTT; cdr3_aa: CASSQVGTGAFF; v_call: TRBV14; j_call: TRBJ1-1; d_call: TRBD1; clone_size: -
cdr3_nt: TGTGCCAGCAGTCAGGGGGGGACCCCTGTCTATGGCTACACCTTC; cdr3_aa: CASSQGGTPVYGYTF; v_call: TRBV6-5; j_call: TRBJ1-2; d_call: TRBD1; clone_size: -
cdr3_nt: TGTGCCAGCAGCTTATTCCAAGGACACGCGGACACCGGGGAGCTGTTTTTT; cdr3_aa: CASSLFQGHADTGELFF; v_call: TRBV7-9; j_call: TRBJ2-2; d_call: -; clone_size: -
cdr3_nt: TGTGCCAGCAGCCTTCGGTTGGGACAGAAAATATATGGCTACACCTTC; cdr3_aa: CASSLRLGQKIYGYTF; v_call: TRBV5-6; j_call: TRBJ1-2; d_call: TRBD1; clone_size: -
cdr3_nt: TGCGCCAGCAGCCCCAGCGGGGGGATAAATCAGCCCCAGCATTTT; cdr3_aa: CASSPSGGINQPQHF; v_call: TRBV5-1; j_call: TRBJ1-5; d_call: -; clone_size: -
cdr3_nt: TGCGCCAGCAGCCAAGTACGGGGACAGGGAAAGGGCTACACCTTC; cdr3_aa: CASSQVRGQGKGYTF; v_call: TRBV4-1; j_call: TRBJ1-2; d_call: TRBD1; clone_size: once
cdr3_nt: TGTGCCAGCTATGGGGATACGCAGTATTTT; cdr3_aa: CASYGDTQYF; v_call: TRBV10-3; j_call: TRBJ2-3; d_call: -; clone_size: -
cdr3_nt: TGTGCCAGCAGCTTAGTGCTAACGGCGGATGAGCAGTTCTTC; cdr3_aa: CASSLVLTADEQFF; v_call: TRBV7-2; j_call: TRBJ2-1; d_call: -; clone_size: many
cdr3_nt: TGCGCCAGCAGCTTGACAGGGTTTTCTAGCACAGATACGCAGTATTTT; cdr3_aa: CASSLTGFSSTDTQYF; v_call: TRBV5-1; j_call: TRBJ2-3; d_call: -; clone_size: -
cdr3_nt: TGTGCCAGCAGGGGACTAAACGAGCAGTACTTC; cdr3_aa: CASRGLNEQYF; v_call: TRBV6-1; j_call: TRBJ2-7; d_call: TRBD2; clone_size: once
cdr3_nt: TGTGCCAGCTCACCTGGACAGGGGGGCCCCGGCGGCCAAGAGACCCAGTACTTC; cdr3_aa: CASSPGQGGPGGQETQYF; v_call: TRBV18; j_call: TRBJ2-5; d_call: TRBD1; clone_size: -
cdr3_nt: TGTGCCAGCAGCGTAGGAGGGGGCGCTGGGGCCAACGTCCTGACTTTC; cdr3_aa: CASSVGGGAGANVLTF; v_call: TRBV9; j_call: TRBJ2-6; d_call: TRBD1; clone_size: once
cdr3_nt: TGTGCCAGCAGTGCACAGGGGGCGGATGAGCAGTACTTC; cdr3_aa: CASSAQGADEQYF; v_call: TRBV2; j_call: TRBJ2-7; d_call: TRBD1; clone_size: -
cdr3_nt: TGCGCCAGCAGCTTGACAGGATACAATCAGCCCCAGCATTTT; cdr3_aa: CASSLTGYNQPQHF; v_call: TRBV5-1; j_call: TRBJ1-5; d_call: -; clone_size: -
cdr3_nt: TGCAGCGCGAGCTACAGTAGCACAGATACGCAGTATTTT; cdr3_aa: CSASYSSTDTQYF; v_call: TRBV29-1; j_call: TRBJ2-3; d_call: -; clone_size: -
cdr3_nt: TGTGCCACTGGGGGAGGAAATGAGCAGTTCTTC; cdr3_aa: CATGGGNEQFF; v_call: TRBV6-5; j_call: TRBJ2-1; d_call: -; clone_size: -
cdr3_nt: TGCGCCAGCAGTGATGGGGGAGGAGCCCCAGAGACCCAGTACTTC; cdr3_aa: CASSDGGGAPETQYF; v_call: TRBV10-2; j_call: TRBJ2-5; d_call: -; clone_size: -
cdr3_nt: TGTGCCAGCAGCTTGGAGGGGCTATCCGGGAGGGCCAAGTATTTT; cdr3_aa: CASSLEGLSGRAKYF; v_call: TRBV5-4; j_call: TRBJ2-3; d_call: TRBD2; clone_size: -
cdr3_nt: TGTGCCAGCAGCAAAGGTTACGCTAGCGGGGTGTCCTACAATGAGCAGTTCTTC; cdr3_aa: CASSKGYASGVSYNEQFF; v_call: TRBV21-1; j_call: TRBJ2-1; d_call: -; clone_size: -
cdr3_nt: TGTGCCAGCAGCTTACGAACTGAGGGGGGCCCCCCCTACAATGAGCAGTTCTTC; cdr3_aa: CASSLRTEGGPPYNEQFF; v_call: TRBV7-3; j_call: TRBJ2-1; d_call: -; clone_size: once
cdr3_nt: TGTGCCTGGAAGACACCTAATAGCAATCAGCCCCAGCATTTT; cdr3_aa: CAWKTPNSNQPQHF; v_call: TRBV30; j_call: TRBJ1-5; d_call: -; clone_size: -
cdr3_nt: TGTGCCAGCAGAACAGGGGTTCTGACCCAGTACTTC; cdr3_aa: CASRTGVLTQYF; v_call: TRBV28; j_call: TRBJ2-5; d_call: TRBD1; clone_size: -
cdr3_nt: TGTGCCAGCAGCAGTTGGACACCGGGACAGCCTTTTCGGGGATACTTC; cdr3_aa: CASSSWTPGQPFRGYF; v_call: TRBV27; j_call: TRBJ2-7; d_call: TRBD1; clone_size: -
cdr3_nt: TGCGCCAGCAGCCCCCACGGGCCTAACTATGGCTACACCTTC; cdr3_aa: CASSPHGPNYGYTF; v_call: TRBV5-1; j_call: TRBJ1-2; d_call: -; clone_size: few
cdr3_nt: TGTGCCAGCAGCCAAGATATTGGGACCTTATGGCAGCCCCAGCATTTT; cdr3_aa: CASSQDIGTLWQPQHF; v_call: TRBV14; j_call: TRBJ1-5; d_call: -; clone_size: few
cdr3_nt: TGCGCCAGCAGCCAAGATGTACTAGTTTTAGCAGATACGCAGTATTTT; cdr3_aa: CASSQDVLVLADTQYF; v_call: TRBV4-1; j_call: TRBJ2-3; d_call: -; clone_size: few
cdr3_nt: TGCGCCAGCAGTGAAGGCGGGAGGGTATCCGAGCAGTACTTC; cdr3_aa: CASSEGGRVSEQYF; v_call: TRBV10-2; j_call: TRBJ2-7; d_call: TRBD2; clone_size: -
cdr3_nt: TGTGCCAGCATTTCGGGGCAAAGCTCTGGAAACACCATATATTTT; cdr3_aa: CASISGQSSGNTIYF; v_call: TRBV28; j_call: TRBJ1-3; d_call: -; clone_size: -
cdr3_nt: TGCGCCAGCAGTGGGGCAGCCCTCAACACCGGGGAGCTGTTTTTT; cdr3_aa: CASSGAALNTGELFF; v_call: TRBV10-1; j_call: TRBJ2-2; d_call: -; clone_size: -
cdr3_nt: TGTGCCAGCAGCCACCGGCCAAGCTCGAACACTGAAGCTTTCTTT; cdr3_aa: CASSHRPSSNTEAFF; v_call: TRBV6-5; j_call: TRBJ1-1; d_call: -; clone_size: -
cdr3_nt: TGTGCCAGTACCAGGGTAGGATACACTGAAGCTTTCTTT; cdr3_aa: CASTRVGYTEAFF; v_call: TRBV19; j_call: TRBJ1-1; d_call: -; clone_size: -
cdr3_nt: TGTGCCAGCAGCTTGGGGCTAGCGGGAGGAGAGACCCAGTACTTC; cdr3_aa: CASSLGLAGGETQYF; v_call: TRBV5-5; j_call: TRBJ2-5; d_call: TRBD2; clone_size: -